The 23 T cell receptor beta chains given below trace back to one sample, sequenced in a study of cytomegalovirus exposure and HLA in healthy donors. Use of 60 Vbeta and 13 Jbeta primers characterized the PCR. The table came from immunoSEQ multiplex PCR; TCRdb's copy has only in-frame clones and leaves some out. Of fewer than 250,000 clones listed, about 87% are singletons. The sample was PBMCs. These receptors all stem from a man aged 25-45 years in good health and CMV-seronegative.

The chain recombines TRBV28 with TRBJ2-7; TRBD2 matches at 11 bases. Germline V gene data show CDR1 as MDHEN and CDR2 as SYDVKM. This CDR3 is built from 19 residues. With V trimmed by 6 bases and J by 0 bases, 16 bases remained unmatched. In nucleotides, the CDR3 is TGTGCCAGCAGACCATACGGGGCTAGCGGGAGGACTTTCTCCTACGAGCAGTACTTC. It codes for CASRPYGASGRTFSYEQYF.

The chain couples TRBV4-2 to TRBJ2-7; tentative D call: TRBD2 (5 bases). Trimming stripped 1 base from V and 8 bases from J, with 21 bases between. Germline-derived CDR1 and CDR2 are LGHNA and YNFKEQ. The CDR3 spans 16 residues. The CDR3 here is CASSQAEGFRGRKQYF. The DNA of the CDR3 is TGTGCCAGCAGCCAAGCAGAAGGGTTCAGAGGGCGCAAGCAGTACTTC.

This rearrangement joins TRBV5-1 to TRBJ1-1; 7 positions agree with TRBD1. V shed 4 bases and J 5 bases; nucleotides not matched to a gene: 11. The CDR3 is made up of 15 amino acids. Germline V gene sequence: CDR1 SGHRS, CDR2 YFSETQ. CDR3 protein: CASSIGTGERTEAFF. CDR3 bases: TGCGCCAGCAGCATAGGAACAGGGGAAAGGACTGAAGCTTTCTTT.

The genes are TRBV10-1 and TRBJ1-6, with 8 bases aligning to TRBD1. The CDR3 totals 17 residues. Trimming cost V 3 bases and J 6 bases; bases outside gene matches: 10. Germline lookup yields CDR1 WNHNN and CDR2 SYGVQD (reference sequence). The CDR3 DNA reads TGCGCCAGCAGTGACCCTGACAGGGGCGCCCGTAATTCACCCCTCCACTTT. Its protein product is CASSDPDRGARNSPLHF.

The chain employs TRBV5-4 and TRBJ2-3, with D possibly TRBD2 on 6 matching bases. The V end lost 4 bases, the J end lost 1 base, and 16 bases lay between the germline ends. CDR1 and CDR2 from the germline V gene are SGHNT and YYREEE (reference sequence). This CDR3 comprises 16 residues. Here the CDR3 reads CASSTLSGLGTDTQYF. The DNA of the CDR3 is TGTGCCAGCAGCACCCTGAGCGGGCTGGGCACAGATACGCAGTATTTT. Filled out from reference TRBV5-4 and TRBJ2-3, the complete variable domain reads ETGVTQSPTHLIKTRGQQVTLRCSSQSGHNTVSWYQQALGQGPQFIFQYYREEENGRGNFPPRFSGLQFPNYSSELNVNALELDDSALYLCASSTLSGLGTDTQYFGPGTRLTVL.

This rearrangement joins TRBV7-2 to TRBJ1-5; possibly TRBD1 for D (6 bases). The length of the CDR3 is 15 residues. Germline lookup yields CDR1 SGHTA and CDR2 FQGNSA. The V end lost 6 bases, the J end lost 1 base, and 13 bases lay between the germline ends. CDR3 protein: CASSRSQGSNQPQHF. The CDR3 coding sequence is TGTGCCAGCAGTCGTAGTCAGGGGAGCAATCAGCCCCAGCATTTT.

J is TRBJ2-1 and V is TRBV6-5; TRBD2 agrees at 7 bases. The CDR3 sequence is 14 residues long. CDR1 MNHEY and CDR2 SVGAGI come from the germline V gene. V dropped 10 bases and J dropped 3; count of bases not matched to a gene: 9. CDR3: CATLGGGFYNEQFF. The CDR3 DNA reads TGTGCCACCCTTGGGGGGGGTTTCTACAATGAGCAGTTCTTC.

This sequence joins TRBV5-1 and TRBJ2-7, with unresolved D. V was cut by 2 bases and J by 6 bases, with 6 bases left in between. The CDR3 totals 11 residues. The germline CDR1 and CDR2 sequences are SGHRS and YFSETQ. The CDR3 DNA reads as TGCGCCAGCAGCTTAAACGGCGAGCAGTACTTC. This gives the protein CASSLNGEQYF.

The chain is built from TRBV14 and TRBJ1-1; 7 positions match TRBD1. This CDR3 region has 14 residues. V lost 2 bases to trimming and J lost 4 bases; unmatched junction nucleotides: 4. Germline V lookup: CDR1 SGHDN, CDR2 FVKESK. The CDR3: CASSQLQGGTEAFF. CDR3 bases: TGTGCCAGCAGCCAACTCCAGGGGGGCACTGAAGCTTTCTTT.

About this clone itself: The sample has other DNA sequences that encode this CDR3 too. The CDR3 nucleotides read TGTGCCAGCAGTTTAACTAGCGGCACAGATACGCAGTATTTT. Translating gives CASSLTSGTDTQYF. This chain uses TRBV28 with TRBJ2-3, with 7 nucleotides matching TRBD2. There are 14 residues in the CDR3. Trimming at V came to 2 bases and at J to 1 base, leaving 0 bases not matched to a gene. Germline CDR1 and CDR2: MDHEN and SYDVKM.

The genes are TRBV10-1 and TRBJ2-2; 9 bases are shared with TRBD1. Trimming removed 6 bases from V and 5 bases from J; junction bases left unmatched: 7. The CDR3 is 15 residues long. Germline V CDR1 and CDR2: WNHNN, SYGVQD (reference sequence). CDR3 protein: CASSDRQGGTGELFF. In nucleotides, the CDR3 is TGCGCCAGCAGCGACCGACAGGGGGGGACCGGGGAGCTGTTTTTT.

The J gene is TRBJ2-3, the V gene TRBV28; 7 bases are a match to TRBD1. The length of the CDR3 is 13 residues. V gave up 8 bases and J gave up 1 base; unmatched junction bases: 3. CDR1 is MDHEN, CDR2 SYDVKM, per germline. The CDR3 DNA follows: TGTGCCAGCGGAGACAGGGGCACAGATACGCAGTATTTT. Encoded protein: CASGDRGTDTQYF.

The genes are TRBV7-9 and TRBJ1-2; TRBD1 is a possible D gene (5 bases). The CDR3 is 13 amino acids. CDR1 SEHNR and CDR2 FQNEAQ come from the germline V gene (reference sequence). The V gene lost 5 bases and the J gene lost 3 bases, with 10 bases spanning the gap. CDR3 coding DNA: TGTGCCAGCAGCACGACAGTCTACTATGGCTACACCTTC. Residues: CASSTTVYYGYTF. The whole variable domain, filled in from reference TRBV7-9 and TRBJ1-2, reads DTGVSQNPRHKITKRGQNVTFRCDPISEHNRLYWYRQTLGQGPEFLTYFQNEAQLEKSRLLSDRFSAERPKGSFSTLEIQRTEQGDSAMYLCASSTTVYYGYTFGSGTRLTVV.

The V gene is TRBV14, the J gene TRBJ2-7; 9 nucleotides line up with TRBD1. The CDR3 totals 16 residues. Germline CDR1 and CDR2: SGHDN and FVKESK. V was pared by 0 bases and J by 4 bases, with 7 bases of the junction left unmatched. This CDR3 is CASSQEDRGPRYEQYF. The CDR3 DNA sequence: TGTGCCAGCAGCCAAGAGGACAGGGGCCCTCGGTACGAGCAGTACTTC.

The CDR3 sequence is CASSQLGLAGGAYEQYF. In DNA, the CDR3 is TGTGCCAGCAGCCAACTGGGACTAGCGGGAGGGGCCTACGAGCAGTACTTC. V gene TRBV4-2 combines with J gene TRBJ2-7; 16 positions match TRBD2. The CDR3 covers 17 residues. V was pared by 2 bases and J by 2 bases, with 3 bases of the junction left unmatched. The germline CDR1 and CDR2 sequences are LGHNA and YNFKEQ.

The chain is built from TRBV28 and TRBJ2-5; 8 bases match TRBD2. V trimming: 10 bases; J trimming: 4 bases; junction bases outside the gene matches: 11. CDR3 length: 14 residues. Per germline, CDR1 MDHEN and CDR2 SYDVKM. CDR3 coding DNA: TGTGCCACCATTCCCGAAGCGGGGGTAGAGACCCAGTACTTC. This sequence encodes CATIPEAGVETQYF.

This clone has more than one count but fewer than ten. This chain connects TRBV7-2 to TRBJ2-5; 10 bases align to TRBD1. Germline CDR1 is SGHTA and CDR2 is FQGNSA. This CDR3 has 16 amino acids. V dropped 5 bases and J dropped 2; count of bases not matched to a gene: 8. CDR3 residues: CASSRRWDRGQETQYF. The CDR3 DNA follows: TGTGCCAGCAGCCGGAGGTGGGACAGGGGACAAGAGACCCAGTACTTC.

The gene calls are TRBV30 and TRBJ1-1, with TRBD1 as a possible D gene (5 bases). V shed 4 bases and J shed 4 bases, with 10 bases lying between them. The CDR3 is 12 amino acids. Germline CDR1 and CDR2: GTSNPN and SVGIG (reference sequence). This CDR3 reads CAWTQGVTEAFF. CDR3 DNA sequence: TGTGCCTGGACTCAGGGTGTCACTGAAGCTTTCTTT.

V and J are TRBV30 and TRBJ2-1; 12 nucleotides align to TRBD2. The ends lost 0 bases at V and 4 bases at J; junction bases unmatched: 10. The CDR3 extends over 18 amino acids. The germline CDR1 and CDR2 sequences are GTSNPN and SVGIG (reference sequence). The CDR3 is CAWSVLAGGRTGYNEQFF. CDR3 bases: TGTGCCTGGAGTGTACTAGCGGGAGGACGCACAGGGTACAATGAGCAGTTCTTC. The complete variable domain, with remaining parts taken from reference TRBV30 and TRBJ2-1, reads SQTIHQWPATLVQPVGSPLSLECTVEGTSNPNLYWYRQAAGRGLQLLFYSVGIGQISSEVPQNLSASRPQDRQFILSSKKLLLSDSGFYLCAWSVLAGGRTGYNEQFFGPGTRLTVL.

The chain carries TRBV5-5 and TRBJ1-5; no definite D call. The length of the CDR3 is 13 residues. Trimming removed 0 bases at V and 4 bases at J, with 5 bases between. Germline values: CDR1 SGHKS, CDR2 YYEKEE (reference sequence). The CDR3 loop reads CASSLDNNQPQHF. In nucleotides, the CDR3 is TGTGCCAGCAGCTTGGACAATAATCAGCCCCAGCATTTT.

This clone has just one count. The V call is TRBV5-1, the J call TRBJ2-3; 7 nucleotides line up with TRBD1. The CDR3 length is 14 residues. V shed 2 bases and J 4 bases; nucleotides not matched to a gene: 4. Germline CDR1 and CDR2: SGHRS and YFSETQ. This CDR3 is CASSLRQGADTQYF. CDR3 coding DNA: TGCGCCAGCAGCTTAAGGCAGGGGGCAGATACGCAGTATTTT. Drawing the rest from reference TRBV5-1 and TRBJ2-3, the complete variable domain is KAGVTQTPRYLIKTRGQQVTLSCSPISGHRSVSWYQQTPGQGLQFLFEYFSETQRNKGNFPGRFSGRQFSNSRSEMNVSTLELGDSALYLCASSLRQGADTQYFGPGTRLTVL.

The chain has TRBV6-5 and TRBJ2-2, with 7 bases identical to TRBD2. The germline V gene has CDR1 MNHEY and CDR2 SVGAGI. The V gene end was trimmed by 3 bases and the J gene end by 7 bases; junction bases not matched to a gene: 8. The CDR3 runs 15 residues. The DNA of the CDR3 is TGTGCCAGCAGTTATGCCGGGACTACTCTCGGGGAGCTGTTTTTT. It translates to CASSYAGTTLGELFF.

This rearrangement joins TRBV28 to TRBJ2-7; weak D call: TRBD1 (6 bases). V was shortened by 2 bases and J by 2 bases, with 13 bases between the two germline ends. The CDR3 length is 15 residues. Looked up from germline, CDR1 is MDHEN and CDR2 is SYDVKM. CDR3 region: CASSLVIGQTYEQYF. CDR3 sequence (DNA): TGTGCCAGCAGTTTAGTTATCGGACAGACCTACGAGCAGTACTTC.